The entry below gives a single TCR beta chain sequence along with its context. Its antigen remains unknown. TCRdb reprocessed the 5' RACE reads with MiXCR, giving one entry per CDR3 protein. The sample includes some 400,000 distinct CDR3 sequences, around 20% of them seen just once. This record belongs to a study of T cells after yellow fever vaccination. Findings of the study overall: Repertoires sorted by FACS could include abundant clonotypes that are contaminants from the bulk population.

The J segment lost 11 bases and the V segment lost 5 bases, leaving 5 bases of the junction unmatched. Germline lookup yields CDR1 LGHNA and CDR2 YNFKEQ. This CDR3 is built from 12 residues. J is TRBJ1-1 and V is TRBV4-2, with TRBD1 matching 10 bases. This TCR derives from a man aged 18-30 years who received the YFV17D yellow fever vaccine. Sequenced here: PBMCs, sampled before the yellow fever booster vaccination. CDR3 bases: TGTGCCAGCAGCGACAGGGGGCAGGGGGCTTTCTTT. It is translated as CASSDRGQGAFF.